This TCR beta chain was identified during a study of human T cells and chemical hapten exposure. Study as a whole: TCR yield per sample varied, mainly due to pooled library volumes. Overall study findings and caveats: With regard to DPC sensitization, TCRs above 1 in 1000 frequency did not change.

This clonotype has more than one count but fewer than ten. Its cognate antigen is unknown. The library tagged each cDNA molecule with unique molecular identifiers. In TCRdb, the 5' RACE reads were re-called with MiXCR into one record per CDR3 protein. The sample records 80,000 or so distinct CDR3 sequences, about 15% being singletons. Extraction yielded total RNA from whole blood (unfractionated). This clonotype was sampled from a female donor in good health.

CDR3 sequence reads: CASSLGTSGGRTDTQYF. As DNA, the CDR3 is TGTGCCAGCAGCTTGGGGACTAGCGGTGGAAGGACAGATACGCAGTATTTT. The chain has TRBV7-2 and TRBJ2-3; 11 positions agree with TRBD2. The length of the CDR3 is 17 residues. Trimming removed 3 bases from V and 3 bases from J; junction bases left unmatched: 8. From germline, CDR1 is SGHTA and CDR2 FQGNSA. The full variable domain, completed using reference TRBV7-2 and TRBJ2-3, is GAGVSQSPSNKVTEKGKDVELRCDPISGHTALYWYRQSLGQGLEFLIYFQGNSAPDKSGLPSDRFSAERTGGSVSTLTIQRTQQEDSAVYLCASSLGTSGGRTDTQYFGPGTRLTVL.